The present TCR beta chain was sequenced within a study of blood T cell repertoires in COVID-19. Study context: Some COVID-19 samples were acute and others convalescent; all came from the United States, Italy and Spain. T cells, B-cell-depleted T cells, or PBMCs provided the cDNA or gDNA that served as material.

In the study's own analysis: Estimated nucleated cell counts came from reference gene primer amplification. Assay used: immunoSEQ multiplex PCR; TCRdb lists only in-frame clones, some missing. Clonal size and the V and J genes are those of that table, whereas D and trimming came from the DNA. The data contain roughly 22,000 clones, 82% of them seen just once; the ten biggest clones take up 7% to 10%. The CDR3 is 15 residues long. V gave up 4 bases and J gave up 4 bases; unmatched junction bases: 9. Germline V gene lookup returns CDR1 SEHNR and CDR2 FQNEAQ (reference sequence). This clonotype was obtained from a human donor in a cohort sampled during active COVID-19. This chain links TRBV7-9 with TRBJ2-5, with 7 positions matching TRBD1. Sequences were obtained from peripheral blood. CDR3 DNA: TGTGCCAGCAGCTCCCCAAGGGGGCAGGGAGAGACCCAGTACTTC. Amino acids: CASSSPRGQGETQYF.